This TCR beta chain was sequenced during a study of blood T cell repertoires in COVID-19. About the research overall: The samples span acute and convalescent COVID-19 from the United States, Italy and Spain. PBMCs, B-cell-depleted T cells, or T cells provided the cDNA or gDNA that made up the material.

Clones were sequenced by immunoSEQ multiplex PCR, and TCRdb holds only the in-frame ones, with some missing. The data hold about 150,000 clones, with 70% to 85% observed a single time. Looked up from germline, CDR1 is LNHDA and CDR2 is SQIVND (reference sequence). CDR3 length equals 13 residues. V shed 4 bases, J shed 5 bases, and the junction held 1 base outside the gene matches. Sequencing was carried out using peripheral blood. The receptor was derived from a man aged 60-69 years with COVID-19, enrolled during active disease. The chain recombines TRBV19 with TRBJ1-5, with TRBD1 identical over 8 bases. CDR3 DNA sequence: TGTGCCAGTAGTAGGGGACAGGATCAGCCCCAGCATTTT. As protein: CASSRGQDQPQHF.